The 22 T cell receptor beta chains listed next were all sequenced from one sample in a study of sequential checkpoint blockade in melanoma. Libraries were prepared by immunoSEQ multiplex PCR; TCRdb keeps only in-frame clonotypes and omits some of them. Of fewer than 20,000 clones in the sample, around 77% are singletons; the top ten hold roughly a fifth. Sample treatment: randomized to nivolumab then ipilimumab (arm A) or the reverse (arm B). The specimen was CD8+ T cells sorted from blood (inferred from file names), collected from a patient given nivolumab and ipilimumab in sequence. Source of these receptors: a human donor with melanoma.

The chain joins TRBV2 to TRBJ2-7; TRBD1 matches at 10 bases. The CDR3 sequence is 14 residues long. The V segment lost 6 bases and the J segment 4 bases; nucleotides outside the gene matches: 6. The V gene's germline CDR1 is SNHLY and CDR2 FYNNEI. The CDR3 region is CASRLVDRGYEQYF. The CDR3 region has the DNA TGTGCCAGCAGGTTGGTGGACAGGGGGTACGAGCAGTACTTC.

CDR3 protein: CASSFFIGGNEKLFF. CDR3 nucleotides: TGTGCCAGCAGCTTTTTCATAGGGGGTAATGAAAAACTGTTTTTT. The chain is built from TRBV13 and TRBJ1-4; TRBD1 is a possible D gene (6 bases). CDR3 length: 15 residues. Germline V CDR1 and CDR2: PRHDT, FYEKMQ (reference sequence). The ends were cut back, 3 bases at V and 4 bases at J, with 12 bases in the middle.

The rearrangement links TRBV27 to TRBJ2-2; D is perhaps TRBD1 (5 bases). This CDR3 is built from 16 residues. The germline CDR1 and CDR2 sequences are MNHEY and SMNVEV (reference sequence). V was clipped by 5 bases and J by 0 bases, with 13 bases between them. The CDR3 nucleotides read TGTGCCAGCAGTCCTTGGGGCACCGCGAACACCGGGGAGCTGTTTTTT. This translates into CASSPWGTANTGELFF.

J is TRBJ2-7 and V is TRBV28; weak D call: TRBD2 (6 bases). Between the trimmed V and J ends, which lost 2 bases and 2 bases, there was a span of 13 bases. The CDR3 has 15 amino acids. CDR1 is MDHEN, CDR2 SYDVKM, per germline. The CDR3: CASSLGVGSAYEQYF. DNA for the CDR3: TGTGCCAGCAGTTTAGGGGTCGGGAGCGCCTACGAGCAGTACTTC. Full variable domain (remainder filled in from reference TRBV28 and TRBJ2-7): DVKVTQSSRYLVKRTGEKVFLECVQDMDHENMFWYRQDPGLGLRLIYFSYDVKMKEKGDIPEGYSVSREKKERFSLILESASTNQTSMYLCASSLGVGSAYEQYFGPGTRLTVT.

The chain recombines TRBV7-9 with TRBJ2-7, with TRBD1 as a possible D gene (5 bases). The CDR3 totals 14 residues. The V end was cut by 6 bases, the J end by 3 bases, with 15 bases between. Germline CDR1 is SEHNR and CDR2 is FQNEAQ (reference sequence). In DNA, the CDR3 is TGTGCCAGCAGTGACGTTAACAGGTACTACGAGCAGTACTTC. Encoded protein: CASSDVNRYYEQYF. Full variable domain (remainder filled in from reference TRBV7-9 and TRBJ2-7): DTGVSQNPRHKITKRGQNVTFRCDPISEHNRLYWYRQTLGQGPEFLTYFQNEAQLEKSRLLSDRFSAERPKGSFSTLEIQRTEQGDSAMYLCASSDVNRYYEQYFGPGTRLTVT.

V and J are TRBV2 and TRBJ1-2; 8 positions match TRBD1. Losses at the gene ends were 4 bases for V and 0 bases for J; bases not matched to a gene: 7. There are 16 residues in the CDR3. Germline loops: CDR1 SNHLY, CDR2 FYNNEI. This CDR3 reads CASSVQGGASNYGYTF. CDR3 coding DNA: TGTGCCAGCAGTGTACAGGGGGGGGCCTCTAACTATGGCTACACCTTC.

This clone was picked up a small number of times. V is TRBV5-8 and J is TRBJ1-2, with TRBD1 identical over 10 bases. CDR1 SGHTS and CDR2 YDEGEE come from the germline V gene. The CDR3 runs 17 residues. Unmatched junction bases numbered 19, after V lost 6 bases and J lost 8 bases. The CDR3 here is CASTLGSYRQGALGYTF. The CDR3 DNA reads as TGTGCCAGCACCTTAGGTTCTTATCGACAGGGGGCGCTGGGCTACACCTTC.

This clone has just a few counts. The chain is built from TRBV7-9 and TRBJ1-5; D call uncertain. V lost 3 bases to trimming and J lost 4 bases, with 13 bases between them. The CDR3 extends over 15 amino acids. From germline, CDR1 is SEHNR and CDR2 FQNEAQ (reference sequence). CDR3 coding DNA: TGTGCCAGCAGCTTCCTGATCATAACTAATCAGCCCCAGCATTTT. Protein sequence: CASSFLIITNQPQHF.

A few counts support this clone. J is TRBJ2-7 and V is TRBV13; TRBD2 matches 8 bases. The CDR3 has 14 residues. J was trimmed by 3 bases and V by 5 bases; bases with no gene match: 6. Germline CDR1 and CDR2: PRHDT and FYEKMQ (reference sequence). This chain's CDR3 is CASSPGLAFYEQYF. CDR3 sequence (DNA): TGTGCCAGCAGCCCCGGACTAGCCTTCTACGAGCAGTACTTC.

The rearrangement joins TRBV7-9 to TRBJ1-4; no reliable D call. The CDR3 runs 14 residues. V dropped 4 bases and J dropped 8 bases, with 14 bases sitting between them. Germline-derived CDR1 and CDR2 are SEHNR and FQNEAQ (reference sequence). The CDR3: CASSSPTGGEKLFF. The CDR3 DNA is TGTGCCAGCAGCTCCCCGACCGGAGGGGAAAAACTGTTTTTT.

The gene calls are TRBV28 and TRBJ1-2; a weak D match, TRBD1 (6 bases). The germline V and J ends were trimmed by 5 bases and 4 bases, with 14 bases remaining between them. From germline, CDR1 is MDHEN and CDR2 SYDVKM. This CDR3 has 14 amino acids. The CDR3 DNA reads TGTGCCAGCAGTCCAATGCGGACAGCCTATGGCTACACCTTC. Translating it yields CASSPMRTAYGYTF.

V gene TRBV9 combines with J gene TRBJ2-5; D uncertain. The J call is in doubt because the DNA end fits TRBJ2-7 better. This CDR3 contains 15 residues. Germline V gene sequence: CDR1 SGDLS, CDR2 YYNGEE. Written as DNA, the CDR3 is TGTGCCAGCAGCGGAAGTCATGGGCGATCCTACGAGCAGTACTTC. Translating it yields CASSGSHGRSYEQYF.

This clone has a handful of counts. The J gene is TRBJ2-7, the V gene TRBV6-6; 7 bases line up with TRBD1. With V trimmed by 7 bases and J by 2 bases, 8 bases remained unmatched. Looked up from germline, CDR1 is MNHNY and CDR2 is SVGAGI (reference sequence). The CDR3 consists of 14 residues. CDR3 coding DNA: TGTGCCAGCACCCCACGGCAGGGGGCCTACGAGCAGTACTTC. This encodes CASTPRQGAYEQYF.

The V call is TRBV14, the J call TRBJ2-1; D call uncertain. The CDR3 runs 14 residues. Germline lookup yields CDR1 SGHDN and CDR2 FVKESK. V was pared by 2 bases and J by 7 bases, with 12 bases between. CDR3 in DNA: TGTGCCAGCAGCCAACTCGGGTCCTCGAATGAGCAGTTCTTC. The encoded protein is CASSQLGSSNEQFF.

The chain links TRBV9 to TRBJ2-6; 11 nucleotides match TRBD1. Trimming took 2 bases from V and 3 from J; bases not matched to a gene: 7. The CDR3 has 18 residues. The germline V gene has CDR1 SGDLS and CDR2 YYNGEE. CDR3 sequence: CASSVRTGGAGGANVLTF. The CDR3 DNA is TGTGCCAGCAGCGTCCGGACAGGGGGCGCAGGTGGGGCCAACGTCCTGACTTTC.

J is TRBJ2-7 and V is TRBV28; weak D call: TRBD1 (6 bases). V lost 2 bases and J lost 1, with 21 bases in between. CDR1 is MDHEN and CDR2 is SYDVKM in the germline V gene. CDR3 size: 18 residues. CDR3 bases: TGTGCCAGCAGTTTACGTACAGGGTTTGGGTTTAGGTCCTACGAGCAGTACTTC. It codes for CASSLRTGFGFRSYEQYF.

The chain combines TRBV27 with TRBJ2-7, with 9 bases matching TRBD1. CDR3 length equals 19 residues. Germline CDR1 MNHEY, CDR2 SMNVEV (reference sequence). The trim removed 0 bases at V and 8 bases at J, leaving 20 bases unmatched. The CDR3 DNA reads TGTGCCAGCAGTTTATCTGTCGGGGAGGGACAGGGTCACCGTTGGAAGCAGTACTTC. This encodes CASSLSVGEGQGHRWKQYF.

The genes are TRBV13 and TRBJ2-3; TRBD2 matches at 11 bases. The CDR3 is 16 residues long. The trim removed 5 bases at V and 1 base at J, leaving 5 bases unmatched. Germline loops: CDR1 PRHDT, CDR2 FYEKMQ (reference sequence). CDR3 sequence (DNA): TGTGCCAGCAGCCATAGCGGGGGGGGGCGCACAGATACGCAGTATTTT. The encoded protein is CASSHSGGGRTDTQYF.

The chain uses TRBV7-9 and TRBJ2-7; 8 bases are shared with TRBD1. The J segment lost 4 bases and the V segment lost 1 base, leaving 9 bases of the junction unmatched. CDR1 is SEHNR and CDR2 is FQNEAQ in the germline V gene (reference sequence). The CDR3 spans 16 residues. CDR3 sequence reads: CASSLGTGQGLYEQYF. CDR3 DNA sequence: TGTGCCAGCAGCTTAGGGACAGGGCAGGGGTTGTACGAGCAGTACTTC.

The chain is built from TRBV5-4 and TRBJ1-1; 7 bases line up with TRBD1. The V gene end was trimmed by 5 bases and the J gene end by 2 bases; junction bases not matched to a gene: 6. The germline V gene has CDR1 SGHNT and CDR2 YYREEE (reference sequence). The CDR3 has 14 amino acids. CDR3 residues: CASRVQGSNTEAFF. DNA of the CDR3: TGTGCCAGCAGGGTACAGGGGTCTAACACTGAAGCTTTCTTT.

The V call is TRBV4-1, the J call TRBJ1-5; 8 bases are a match to TRBD1. Germline lookup yields CDR1 MGHRA and CDR2 YSYEKL. The CDR3 is made up of 17 amino acids. V shed 1 base and J 2 bases; nucleotides not matched to a gene: 7. CDR3 coding DNA: TGCGCCAGCAGCCAAGTGTCAGGGGGCTTCGGCAATCAGCCCCAGCATTTT. Translation gives CASSQVSGGFGNQPQHF.

This clone has more than one count but fewer than ten. This chain links TRBV5-8 with TRBJ2-7; 7 bases are a match to TRBD2. CDR1 SGHTS and CDR2 YDEGEE come from the germline V gene. The CDR3 consists of 13 residues. V lost 4 bases and J lost 6; bases outside the gene matches: 7. The CDR3 loop reads CASSQAGSPEQYF. The CDR3 nucleotides are TGTGCCAGCAGCCAAGCGGGGTCTCCCGAGCAGTACTTC.